This T cell receptor (beta chain) originates from a study of cytomegalovirus exposure and HLA in healthy donors. Points on this clone: Its antigen is not identified.

The data were produced by immunoSEQ multiplex PCR, yet TCRdb's version contains in-frame clones alone and is incomplete. The sample consists of 180,000 or so clones, just under 90% of them appearing once. The CDR3 contains 14 residues. Trimming stripped 2 bases from V and 8 bases from J, with 13 bases between. Germline values: CDR1 LNHDA, CDR2 SQIVND (reference sequence). Study-wide points: Listed as cytomegalovirus-associated were roughly 180 TCR beta chains. Subsequent analysis showed first-cohort TCR clusters tending to co-occur in over a hundred validation repertoires.

The sequence derives from a woman under 40 in good health and CMV-seronegative. Sequenced input: PBMCs. V usage is TRBV19 and J usage is TRBJ2-1, with D perhaps matching TRBD2 (5 bases). CDR3 sequence reads: CASSIYNLGDEQFF. In nucleotides, the CDR3 is TGTGCCAGTAGTATATATAACCTCGGGGATGAGCAGTTCTTC.